The entry below gives a single T cell receptor (beta chain) sequence along with its context. Germline V lookup: CDR1 MDHEN, CDR2 SYDVKM. The CDR3 has 15 residues. The ends lost 3 bases at V and 2 bases at J; junction bases unmatched: 7. The data originate from a study of blood T cell repertoires in COVID-19. About the research overall: PBMCs, B-cell-depleted T cells, or T cells provided the cDNA or gDNA that made up the material.

One Seattle source followed patients from active infection through their disease course. The assay was immunoSEQ multiplex PCR, and TCRdb's table has in-frame clones only and misses some. This repertoire shows about 24,000 clones, roughly nine tenths found once; its top ten account for approximately 27%. The chain joins TRBV28 to TRBJ2-7, with TRBD1 matching over 7 bases. What was sequenced was peripheral blood. The TCR sequence derives from a man between 65 and 80 years old with COVID-19, enrolled during active disease. CDR3 region: CASSFWGRGTYEQYF. The CDR3 bases are TGTGCCAGCAGTTTTTGGGGCAGGGGGACCTACGAGCAGTACTTC.